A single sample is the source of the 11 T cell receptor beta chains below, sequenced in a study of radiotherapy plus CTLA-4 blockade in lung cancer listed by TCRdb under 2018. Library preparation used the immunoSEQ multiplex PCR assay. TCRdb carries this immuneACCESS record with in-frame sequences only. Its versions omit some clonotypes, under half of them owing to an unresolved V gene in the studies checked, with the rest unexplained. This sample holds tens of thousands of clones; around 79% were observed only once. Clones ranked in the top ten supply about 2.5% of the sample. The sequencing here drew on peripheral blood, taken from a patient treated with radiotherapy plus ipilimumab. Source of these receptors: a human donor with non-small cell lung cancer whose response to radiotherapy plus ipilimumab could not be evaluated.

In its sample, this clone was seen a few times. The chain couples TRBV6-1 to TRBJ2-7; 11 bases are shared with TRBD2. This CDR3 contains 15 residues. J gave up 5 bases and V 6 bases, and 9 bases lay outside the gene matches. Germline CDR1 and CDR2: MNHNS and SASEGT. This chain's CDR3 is CASRSSGRARDEQYF. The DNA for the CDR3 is TGTGCCAGCAGAAGTAGCGGGAGGGCCAGGGACGAGCAGTACTTC.

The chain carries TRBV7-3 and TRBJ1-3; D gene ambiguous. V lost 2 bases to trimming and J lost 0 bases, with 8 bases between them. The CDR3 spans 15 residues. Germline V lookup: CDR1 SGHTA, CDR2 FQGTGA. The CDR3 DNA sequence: TGTGCCAGCAGCTTAGGTCCTAACTCTGGAAACACCATATATTTT. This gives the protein CASSLGPNSGNTIYF.

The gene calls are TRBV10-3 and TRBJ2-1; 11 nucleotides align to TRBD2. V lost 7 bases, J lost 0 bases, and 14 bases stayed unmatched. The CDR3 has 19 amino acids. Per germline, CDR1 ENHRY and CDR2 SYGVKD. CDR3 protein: CAIKGVVAGGPSSYNEQFF. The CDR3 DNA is TGTGCCATCAAGGGAGTTGTAGCGGGAGGGCCTTCCTCCTACAATGAGCAGTTCTTC.

The CDR3 protein is CASSRDSQETQYF. Here the CDR3 DNA reads TGCGCCAGCAGCCGGGACAGCCAAGAGACCCAGTACTTC. The chain combines TRBV4-3 with TRBJ2-5; TRBD1 aligns across 7 bases. CDR3 size: 13 residues. V was pared by 4 bases and J by 1 base, with 0 bases of the junction left unmatched. Germline assignment: CDR1 LGHNA and CDR2 YSLEER.

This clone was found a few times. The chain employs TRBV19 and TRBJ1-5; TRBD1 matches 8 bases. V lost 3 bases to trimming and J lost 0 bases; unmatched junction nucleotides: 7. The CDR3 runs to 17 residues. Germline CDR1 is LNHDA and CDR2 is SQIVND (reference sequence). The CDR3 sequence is CASSITGTGVSNQPQHF. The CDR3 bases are TGTGCCAGTAGTATTACGGGGACAGGAGTTAGCAATCAGCCCCAGCATTTT. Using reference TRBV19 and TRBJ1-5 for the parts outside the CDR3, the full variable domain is DGGITQSPKYLFRKEGQNVTLSCEQNLNHDAMYWYRQDPGQGLRLIYYSQIVNDFQKGDIAEGYSVSREKKESFPLTVTSAQKNPTAFYLCASSITGTGVSNQPQHFGDGTRLSIL.

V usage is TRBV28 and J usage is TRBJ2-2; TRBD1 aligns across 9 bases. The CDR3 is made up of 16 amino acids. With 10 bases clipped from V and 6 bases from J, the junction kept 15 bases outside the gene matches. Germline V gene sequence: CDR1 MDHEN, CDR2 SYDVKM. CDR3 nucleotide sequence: TGTGCCACCCCCTCCGGGGACAGGGTGTCTTCCGGGGAGCTGTTTTTT. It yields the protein CATPSGDRVSSGELFF. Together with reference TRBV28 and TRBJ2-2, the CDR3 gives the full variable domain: DVKVTQSSRYLVKRTGEKVFLECVQDMDHENMFWYRQDPGLGLRLIYFSYDVKMKEKGDIPEGYSVSREKKERFSLILESASTNQTSMYLCATPSGDRVSSGELFFGEGSRLTVL.

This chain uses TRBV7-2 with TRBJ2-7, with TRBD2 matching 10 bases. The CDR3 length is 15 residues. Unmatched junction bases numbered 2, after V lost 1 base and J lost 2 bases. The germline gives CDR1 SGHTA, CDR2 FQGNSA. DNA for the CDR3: TGTGCCAGCAGCTTAGAGAGCGGGAGGGCCTACGAGCAGTACTTC. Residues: CASSLESGRAYEQYF.

This CDR3 is CASSPELQGRYGYTF. The CDR3 DNA follows: TGTGCCAGCAGTCCCGAATTACAGGGGAGGTATGGCTACACCTTC. This chain joins TRBV28 and TRBJ1-2, with 7 bases matching TRBD1. The V gene end was trimmed by 5 bases and the J gene end by 5 bases; junction bases not matched to a gene: 11. The CDR3 runs to 15 residues. Per germline, CDR1 MDHEN and CDR2 SYDVKM.

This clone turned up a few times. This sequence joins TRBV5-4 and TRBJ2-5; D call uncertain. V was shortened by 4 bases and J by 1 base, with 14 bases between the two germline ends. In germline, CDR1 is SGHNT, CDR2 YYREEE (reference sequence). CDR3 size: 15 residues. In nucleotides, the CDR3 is TGTGCCAGCAGCCCCCTCGCGGCCACCCAAGAGACCCAGTACTTC. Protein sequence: CASSPLAATQETQYF.

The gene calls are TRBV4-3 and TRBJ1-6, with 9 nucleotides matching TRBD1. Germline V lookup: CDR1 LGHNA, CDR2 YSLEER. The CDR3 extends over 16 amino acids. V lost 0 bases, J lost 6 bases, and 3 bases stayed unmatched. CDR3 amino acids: CASSQDTGGFNSPLHF. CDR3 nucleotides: TGCGCCAGCAGCCAAGATACAGGGGGCTTTAATTCACCCCTCCACTTT.

DNA for the CDR3: TGTGCCAGCAGCCAAGGAGCAGGTCAGGATAGGAGGAACTATGGCTACACCTTC. Protein sequence: CASSQGAGQDRRNYGYTF. The V and J genes are TRBV4-2 and TRBJ1-2, with D unclear. The CDR3 length is 18 residues. Looked up from germline, CDR1 is LGHNA and CDR2 is YNFKEQ. V lost 1 base to trimming and J lost 2 bases, with 20 bases between them.